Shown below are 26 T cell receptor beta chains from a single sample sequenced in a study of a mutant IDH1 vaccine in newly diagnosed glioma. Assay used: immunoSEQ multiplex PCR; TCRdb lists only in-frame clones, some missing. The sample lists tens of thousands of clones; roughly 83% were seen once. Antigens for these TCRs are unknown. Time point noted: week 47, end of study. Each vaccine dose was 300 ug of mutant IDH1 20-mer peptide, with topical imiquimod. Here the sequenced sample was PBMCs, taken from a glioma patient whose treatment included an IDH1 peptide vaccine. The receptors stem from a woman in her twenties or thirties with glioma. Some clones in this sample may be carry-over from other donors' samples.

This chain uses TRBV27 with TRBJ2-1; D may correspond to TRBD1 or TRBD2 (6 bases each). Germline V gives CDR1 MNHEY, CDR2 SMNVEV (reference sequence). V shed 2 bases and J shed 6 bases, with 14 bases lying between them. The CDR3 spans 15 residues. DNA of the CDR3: TGTGCCAGCAGTTTAGGGCCAAGGGGGGCCAATGAGCAGTTCTTC. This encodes CASSLGPRGANEQFF.

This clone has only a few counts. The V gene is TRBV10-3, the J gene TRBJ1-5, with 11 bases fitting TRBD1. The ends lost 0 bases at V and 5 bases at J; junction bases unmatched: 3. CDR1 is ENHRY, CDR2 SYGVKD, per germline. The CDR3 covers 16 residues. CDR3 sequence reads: CAISESPGQGDQPQHF. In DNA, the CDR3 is TGTGCCATCAGTGAGTCGCCGGGACAGGGGGATCAGCCCCAGCATTTT.

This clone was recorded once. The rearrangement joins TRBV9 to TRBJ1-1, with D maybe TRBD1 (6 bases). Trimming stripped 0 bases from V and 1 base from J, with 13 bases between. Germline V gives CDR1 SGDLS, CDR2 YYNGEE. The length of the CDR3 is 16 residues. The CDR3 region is CASSVEREQGNTEAFF. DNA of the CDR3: TGTGCCAGCAGCGTAGAGAGAGAACAGGGGAACACTGAAGCTTTCTTT.

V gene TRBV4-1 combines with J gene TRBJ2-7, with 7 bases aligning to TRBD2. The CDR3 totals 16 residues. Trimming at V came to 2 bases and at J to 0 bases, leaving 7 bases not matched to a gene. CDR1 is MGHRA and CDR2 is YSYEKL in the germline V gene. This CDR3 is CASSQTTGLSSYEQYF. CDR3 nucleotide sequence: TGCGCCAGCAGCCAAACTACGGGACTAAGCTCCTACGAGCAGTACTTC.

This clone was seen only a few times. The CDR3 loop reads CASSLGWKTGEQYF. The CDR3 DNA reads as TGTGCCAGCAGCTTAGGGTGGAAGACGGGCGAGCAGTACTTC. This chain links TRBV11-2 with TRBJ2-7; D unclear. The germline V gene encodes CDR1 SGHAT and CDR2 FQNNGV. The CDR3 is made up of 14 amino acids. V was trimmed by 1 base and J by 6 bases, leaving 13 bases between them.

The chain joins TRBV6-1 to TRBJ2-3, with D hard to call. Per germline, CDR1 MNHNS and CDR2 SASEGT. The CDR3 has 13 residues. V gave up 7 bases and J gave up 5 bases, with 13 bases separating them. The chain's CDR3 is CASNPMRGDTQYF. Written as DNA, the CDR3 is TGTGCCAGCAACCCGATGAGAGGAGATACGCAGTATTTT.

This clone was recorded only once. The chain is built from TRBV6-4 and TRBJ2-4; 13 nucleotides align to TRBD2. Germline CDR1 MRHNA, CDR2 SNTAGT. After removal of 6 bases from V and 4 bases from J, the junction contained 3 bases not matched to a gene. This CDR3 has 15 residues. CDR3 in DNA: TGTGCCAGCAGGCTGGGACTAGCGGGGAAAAACATTCAGTACTTC. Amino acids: CASRLGLAGKNIQYF.

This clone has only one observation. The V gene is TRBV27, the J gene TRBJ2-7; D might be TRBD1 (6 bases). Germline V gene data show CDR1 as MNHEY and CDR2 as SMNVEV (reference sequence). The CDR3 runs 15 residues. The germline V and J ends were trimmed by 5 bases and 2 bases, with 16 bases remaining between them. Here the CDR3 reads CASSLGVGAPYEQYF. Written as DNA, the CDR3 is TGTGCCAGCAGTCTTGGAGTGGGGGCCCCCTACGAGCAGTACTTC.

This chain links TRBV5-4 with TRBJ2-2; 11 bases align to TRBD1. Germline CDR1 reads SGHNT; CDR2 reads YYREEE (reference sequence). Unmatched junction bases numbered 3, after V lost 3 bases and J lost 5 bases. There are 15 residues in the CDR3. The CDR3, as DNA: TGTGCCAGCAGCTCGGACAGGGGGCTTACCGGGGAGCTGTTTTTT. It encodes CASSSDRGLTGELFF.

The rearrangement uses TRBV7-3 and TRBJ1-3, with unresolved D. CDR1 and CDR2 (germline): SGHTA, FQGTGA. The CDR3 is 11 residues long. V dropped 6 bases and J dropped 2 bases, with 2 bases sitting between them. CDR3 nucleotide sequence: TGTGCCAGCAGGGCTGGAAACACCATATATTTT. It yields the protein CASRAGNTIYF.

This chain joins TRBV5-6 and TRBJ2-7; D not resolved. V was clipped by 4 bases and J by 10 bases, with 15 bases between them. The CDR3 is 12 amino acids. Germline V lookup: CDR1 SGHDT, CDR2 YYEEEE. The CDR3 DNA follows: TGTGCCAGCAGCCCTAAGGACCTCCAACAGTACTTC. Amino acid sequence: CASSPKDLQQYF. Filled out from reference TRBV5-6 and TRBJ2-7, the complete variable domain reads DAGVTQSPTHLIKTRGQQVTLRCSPKSGHDTVSWYQQALGQGPQFIFQYYEEEERQRGNFPDRFSGHQFPNYSSELNVNALLLGDSALYLCASSPKDLQQYFGPGTRLTVT.

CDR3 in amino acids: CASSPVAGESYNEQFF. The CDR3 DNA follows: TGTGCCAGCAGCCCCGTAGCGGGAGAATCCTACAATGAGCAGTTCTTC. The rearrangement links TRBV7-9 to TRBJ2-1; TRBD2 agrees at 9 bases. There are 16 residues in the CDR3. Unmatched junction bases numbered 6, after V lost 5 bases and J lost 1 base. The V gene's germline CDR1 is SEHNR and CDR2 FQNEAQ (reference sequence).

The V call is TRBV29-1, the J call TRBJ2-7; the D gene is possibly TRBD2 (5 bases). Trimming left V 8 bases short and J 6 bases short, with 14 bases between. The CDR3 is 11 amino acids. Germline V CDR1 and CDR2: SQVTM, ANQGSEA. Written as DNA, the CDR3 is TGCAGCACTGAGGGCGGCGGCGAGCAGTACTTC. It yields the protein CSTEGGGEQYF.

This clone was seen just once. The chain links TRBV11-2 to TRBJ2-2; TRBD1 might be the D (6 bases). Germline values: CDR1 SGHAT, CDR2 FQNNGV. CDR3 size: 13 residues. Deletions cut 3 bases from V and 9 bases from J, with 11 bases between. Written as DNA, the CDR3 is TGTGCCAGCAGCTTGGACAGAGACAGGGAGCTGTTTTTT. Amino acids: CASSLDRDRELFF.

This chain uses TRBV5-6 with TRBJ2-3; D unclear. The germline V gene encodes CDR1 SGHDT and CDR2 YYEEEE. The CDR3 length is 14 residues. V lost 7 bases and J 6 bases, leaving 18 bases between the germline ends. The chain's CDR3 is CASHAGRGVDTQYF. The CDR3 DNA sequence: TGTGCCAGCCATGCCGGGCGTGGAGTGGATACGCAGTATTTT.

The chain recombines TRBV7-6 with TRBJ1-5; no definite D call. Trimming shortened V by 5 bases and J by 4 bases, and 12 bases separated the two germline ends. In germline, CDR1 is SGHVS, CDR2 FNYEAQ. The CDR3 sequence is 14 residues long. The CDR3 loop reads CASSPGVGNQPQHF. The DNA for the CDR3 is TGTGCCAGCAGCCCTGGGGTGGGGAATCAGCCCCAGCATTTT.

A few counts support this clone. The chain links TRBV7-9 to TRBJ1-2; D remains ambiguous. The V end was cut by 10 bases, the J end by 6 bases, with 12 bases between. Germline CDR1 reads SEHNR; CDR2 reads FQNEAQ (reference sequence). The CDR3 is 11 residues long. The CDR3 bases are TGTGCCATCCGGCCGGAGGATGGCTACACCTTC. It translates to CAIRPEDGYTF.

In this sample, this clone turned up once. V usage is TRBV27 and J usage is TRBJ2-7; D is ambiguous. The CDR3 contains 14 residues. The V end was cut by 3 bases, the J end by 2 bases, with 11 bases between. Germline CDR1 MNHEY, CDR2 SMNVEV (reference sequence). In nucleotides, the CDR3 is TGTGCCAGCAGTTTTGGCAGCCCGGCCTACGAGCAGTACTTC. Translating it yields CASSFGSPAYEQYF.

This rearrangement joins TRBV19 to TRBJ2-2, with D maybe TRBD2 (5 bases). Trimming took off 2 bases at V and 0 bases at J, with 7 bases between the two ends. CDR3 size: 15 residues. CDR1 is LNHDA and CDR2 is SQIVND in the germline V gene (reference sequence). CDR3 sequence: CASSIPGTNTGELFF. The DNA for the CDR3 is TGTGCCAGTAGTATACCGGGAACGAACACCGGGGAGCTGTTTTTT. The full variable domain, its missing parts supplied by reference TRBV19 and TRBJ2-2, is DGGITQSPKYLFRKEGQNVTLSCEQNLNHDAMYWYRQDPGQGLRLIYYSQIVNDFQKGDIAEGYSVSREKKESFPLTVTSAQKNPTAFYLCASSIPGTNTGELFFGEGSRLTVL.

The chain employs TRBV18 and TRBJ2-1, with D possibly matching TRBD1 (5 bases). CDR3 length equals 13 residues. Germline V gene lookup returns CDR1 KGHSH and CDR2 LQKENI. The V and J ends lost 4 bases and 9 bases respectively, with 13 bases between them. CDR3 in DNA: TGTGCCAGCTCACTCACAGGATCCGTTGAGCAGTTCTTC. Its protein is CASSLTGSVEQFF.

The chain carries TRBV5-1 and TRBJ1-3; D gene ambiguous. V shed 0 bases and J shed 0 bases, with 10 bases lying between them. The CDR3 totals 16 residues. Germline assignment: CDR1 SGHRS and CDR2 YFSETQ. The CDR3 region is CASSLDGQSSGNTIYF. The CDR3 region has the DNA TGCGCCAGCAGCTTGGATGGGCAGAGCTCTGGAAACACCATATATTTT.

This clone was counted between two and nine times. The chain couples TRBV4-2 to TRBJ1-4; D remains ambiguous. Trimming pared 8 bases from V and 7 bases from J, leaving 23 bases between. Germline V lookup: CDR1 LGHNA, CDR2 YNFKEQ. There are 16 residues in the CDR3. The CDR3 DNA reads TGTGCCAGCGGACTGTTAAGCCGGGTAGATGGTGAAAAACTGTTTTTT. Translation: CASGLLSRVDGEKLFF.

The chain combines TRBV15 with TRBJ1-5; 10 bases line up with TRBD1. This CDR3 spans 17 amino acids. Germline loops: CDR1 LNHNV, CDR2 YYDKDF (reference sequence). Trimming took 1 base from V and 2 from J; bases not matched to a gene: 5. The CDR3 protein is CATSRASGTGGNQPQHF. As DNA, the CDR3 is TGTGCCACCAGCAGAGCAAGCGGGACAGGGGGCAATCAGCCCCAGCATTTT.

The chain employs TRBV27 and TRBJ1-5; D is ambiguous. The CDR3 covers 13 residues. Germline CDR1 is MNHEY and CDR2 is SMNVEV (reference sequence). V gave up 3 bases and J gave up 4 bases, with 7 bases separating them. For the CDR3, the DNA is TGTGCCAGCAGTTTTAGGGATAATCAGCCCCAGCATTTT. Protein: CASSFRDNQPQHF.

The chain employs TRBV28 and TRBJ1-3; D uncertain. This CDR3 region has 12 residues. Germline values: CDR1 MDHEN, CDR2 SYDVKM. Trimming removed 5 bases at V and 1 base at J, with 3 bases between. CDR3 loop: CASSPSGNTIYF. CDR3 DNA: TGTGCCAGCAGTCCATCTGGAAACACCATATATTTT.

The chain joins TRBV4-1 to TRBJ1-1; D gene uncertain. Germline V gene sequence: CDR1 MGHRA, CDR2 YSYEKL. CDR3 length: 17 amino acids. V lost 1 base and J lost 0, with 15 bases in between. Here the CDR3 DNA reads TGCGCCAGCAGCCAAGGCCCCGTCAGACTCATGAACACTGAAGCTTTCTTT. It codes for CASSQGPVRLMNTEAFF.